The rows below give T cell receptor beta chains drawn from one sample of a study of blood T cell repertoires in COVID-19. Assay used: immunoSEQ multiplex PCR; TCRdb lists only in-frame clones, some missing. The top ten clones hold roughly a quarter of a sample with 80,000 to 100,000 clones, 75% to 85% of them seen once. Source material: peripheral blood. The receptor source for this set is a man between 65 and 85 years old with acute or convalescent COVID-19. Each CDR3 is given with its conserved first and last residue. Clone sizes are given selectively: once, few, many, or a class where the clone is expanded.

>NA|15|TRBV2
CASRMEGRGGGELFF
>once|12|TRBV29-1
CSVDVPGETQYF
>NA|13|TRBV11-1
CASSLGAPETQYF
>NA|15|TRBV5-5
CASSLGGGRGETQYF
>NA|14|TRBV6-5
CASRALEVSQPQHF
>NA|18|TRBV7-6
CASSLVVGTGGRSTEAFF
>NA|13|TRBV28
CASSLLGDQPQHF
>NA|16|TRBV27
CASKQGARAGANVLTF
>NA|17|TRBV15
CATSRDRTGPNVQPQHF
>NA|15|TRBV18
CASSLGTGAYNEQFF
>NA|15|TRBV29-1
CSVRPGTGLNQPQHF
>NA|13|TRBV3-1/TRBV3-2
CASSQAGNQPQHF
>NA|15|TRBV6-6
CASSYRRDRSFGKYF
>NA|15|TRBV5-1
CASSFGGRGANEQFF
>NA|15|TRBV11-3
CASSSGLGAYNEQFF
>NA|14|TRBV2
CASSGQDSNQPQHF
>few|12|TRBV5-6
CASSPGLQGQYF
>many|16|TRBV5-1
CASSPGGGYGTDTQYF
>few|14|TRBV7-6
CASSSGLAAYEQYF
>NA|16|TRBV5-6
CASSMDPGTDNEKLFF
>NA|13|TRBV7-2
CASRFSGRGTQYF
>once|16|TRBV4-1
CASSQSTGPGDGELFF
>once|15|TRBV5-1
CASSFQGQGSTQLFF
>NA|12|TRBV11-3
CASSEGADTQYF
>NA|14|TRBV11-1
CASSLGLAQETQYF
>NA|16|TRBV3-1/TRBV3-2
CASSGRLAGVYNEQFF
>NA|16|TRBV5-1
CASSLASGGKGETQYF
>once|14|TRBV5-1
CASSLGDTQETQYF
>NA|14|TRBV5-1
CASSASAGNEKLFF
>NA|12|TRBV2
CASSERSQPQHF
>NA|19|TRBV4-1
CASSQDPAGPALAGNTIYF
>NA|17|TRBV5-1
CASSPGTSGTMKETQYF
>NA|13|TRBV7-7
CASSFSKNTEAFF
>NA|14|TRBV4-2
CASSQESLYSPLHF
>NA|14|TRBV10-3
CAISATDSNTEAFF
>NA|15|TRBV29-1
CSGRGLSIAYNEQFF
>once|17|TRBV7-2
CASRKLAGGGLSYEQYF
>NA|16|TRBV9
CASSALTGRGDTEAFF
>NA|16|TRBV27
CASSLLSGSLENEQFF
>few|15|TRBV4-1
CASSQDKGRVGGYTF